This T cell receptor (beta chain) was recovered during a study of blood T cell repertoires in COVID-19. Across the study: Sites in the United States, Italy and Spain provided acute and convalescent COVID-19 samples. From T cells, B-cell-depleted T cells, or PBMCs came the material, which was cDNA or gDNA.

Authors' data handling: Amplifying reference gene primers gave estimates of nucleated cell counts. Sequencing used immunoSEQ multiplex PCR; TCRdb keeps in-frame clones, though not all of them. V, J and clone size are taken as reported in that table, and D and trimming were inferred from the DNA itself. The sample records 150,000 to 200,000 clones, roughly 90% being singletons. The receptor was isolated from a man between 45 and 60 years old with acute or convalescent COVID-19. Sequencing input: peripheral blood.

The CDR3 coding sequence is TGTGCCAGCAGTTTATACCGGCCCCTAGCAAATGAGCAGTTCTTC. Its translation is CASSLYRPLANEQFF. This sequence joins TRBV28 and TRBJ2-1; a possible D gene is TRBD2 (5 bases). In germline, CDR1 is MDHEN, CDR2 SYDVKM. The CDR3 consists of 15 residues. Trimming took 1 base from V and 7 from J, leaving 14 bases between them.